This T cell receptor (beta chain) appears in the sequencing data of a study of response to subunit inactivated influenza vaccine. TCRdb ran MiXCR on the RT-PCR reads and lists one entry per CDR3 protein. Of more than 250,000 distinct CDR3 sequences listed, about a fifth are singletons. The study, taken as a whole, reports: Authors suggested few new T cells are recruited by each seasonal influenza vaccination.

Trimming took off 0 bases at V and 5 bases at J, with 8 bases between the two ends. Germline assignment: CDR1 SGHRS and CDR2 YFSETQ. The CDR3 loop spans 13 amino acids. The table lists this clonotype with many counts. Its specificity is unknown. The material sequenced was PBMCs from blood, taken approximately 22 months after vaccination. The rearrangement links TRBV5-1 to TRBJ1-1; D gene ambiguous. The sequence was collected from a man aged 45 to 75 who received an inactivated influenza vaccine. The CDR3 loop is CASSLAELTEAFF. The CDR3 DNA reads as TGCGCCAGCAGCTTGGCCGAACTGACTGAAGCTTTCTTT.